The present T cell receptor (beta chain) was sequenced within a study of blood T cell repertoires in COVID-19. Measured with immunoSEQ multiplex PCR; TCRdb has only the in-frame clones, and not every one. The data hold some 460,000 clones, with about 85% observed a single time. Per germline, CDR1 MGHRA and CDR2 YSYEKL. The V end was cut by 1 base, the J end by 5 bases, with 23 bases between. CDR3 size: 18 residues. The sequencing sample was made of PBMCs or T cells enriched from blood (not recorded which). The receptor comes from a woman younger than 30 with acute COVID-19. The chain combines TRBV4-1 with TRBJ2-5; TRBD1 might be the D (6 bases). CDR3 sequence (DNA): TGCGCCAGCAGCCAAGCCCTCCTGACAGGAACAAAGGGGGAGACCCAGTACTTC. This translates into CASSQALLTGTKGETQYF.